A selection of T cell receptor beta chains follows, all from one sample in a study of cytomegalovirus exposure and HLA in healthy donors. Libraries were prepared by immunoSEQ multiplex PCR; TCRdb keeps only in-frame clonotypes and omits some of them. The sample table sets out 100,000 to 150,000 clones. The sample was PBMCs. The receptors stem from a man between 18 and 35 years old in good health and CMV-seronegative. Both conserved end residues are part of each CDR3. Each record gives: V gene, J gene, D gene, CDR3 protein, CDR3 DNA. A D gene is named only where the DNA matches it firmly.

v_gene: TRBV28; j_gene: TRBJ1-2; d_gene: NA; CDR3aa: CASSLLGVGYTF; CDR3nt: TGTGCCAGCAGTTTATTAGGGGTCGGCTACACCTTC
v_gene: TRBV5-6; j_gene: TRBJ1-2; d_gene: TRBD1; CDR3aa: CASSLVSDRVLGYTF; CDR3nt: TGTGCCAGCAGCTTGGTCAGCGACAGGGTTCTCGGCTACACCTTC
v_gene: TRBV19; j_gene: TRBJ2-2; d_gene: NA; CDR3aa: CASVWEETGELFF; CDR3nt: TGTGCCAGTGTGTGGGAGGAGACCGGGGAGCTGTTTTTT
v_gene: TRBV19; j_gene: TRBJ1-1; d_gene: NA; CDR3aa: CASSIWAGLVNTEAFF; CDR3nt: TGTGCCAGTAGTATTTGGGCAGGGCTGGTGAACACTGAAGCTTTCTTT
v_gene: TRBV27; j_gene: TRBJ2-2; d_gene: NA; CDR3aa: CASSSFQGSYNTGELFF; CDR3nt: TGTGCCAGCAGTAGCTTTCAGGGGTCATATAACACCGGGGAGCTGTTTTTT
v_gene: TRBV27; j_gene: TRBJ1-1; d_gene: NA; CDR3aa: CASSFHSDTEAFF; CDR3nt: TGTGCCAGCAGTTTTCACTCGGACACTGAAGCTTTCTTT
v_gene: TRBV7-9; j_gene: TRBJ1-5; d_gene: TRBD1; CDR3aa: CASSPLGKGQGAPYQPQHF; CDR3nt: TGTGCCAGCAGCCCCCTGGGAAAAGGACAGGGGGCGCCATATCAGCCCCAGCATTTT
v_gene: TRBV19; j_gene: TRBJ2-3; d_gene: NA; CDR3aa: CASSIDLGASADTQYF; CDR3nt: TGTGCCAGTAGTATAGATCTGGGGGCGTCCGCAGATACGCAGTATTTT
v_gene: TRBV6-6; j_gene: TRBJ1-5; d_gene: TRBD1; CDR3aa: CASSYGQGAGNQPQHF; CDR3nt: TGTGCCAGCAGTTACGGACAGGGGGCGGGCAATCAGCCCCAGCATTTT
v_gene: TRBV19; j_gene: TRBJ2-2; d_gene: NA; CDR3aa: CASSIGQASWVKDGELFF; CDR3nt: TGTGCCAGTAGTATAGGACAAGCCTCGTGGGTGAAGGACGGGGAGCTGTTTTTT
v_gene: TRBV6-4; j_gene: TRBJ2-3; d_gene: TRBD2; CDR3aa: CASSASGDTDTQYF; CDR3nt: TGTGCCAGCAGCGCTAGCGGGGACACAGATACGCAGTATTTT
v_gene: TRBV7-8; j_gene: TRBJ2-7; d_gene: TRBD2; CDR3aa: CASSLAGLAGASSYEQYF; CDR3nt: TGTGCCAGCAGCTTAGCCGGACTAGCGGGAGCCTCCTCCTACGAGCAGTACTTC
v_gene: TRBV7-3; j_gene: TRBJ2-1; d_gene: TRBD1; CDR3aa: CASSPLGSAGGYNEQFF; CDR3nt: TGTGCCAGCAGCCCGCTGGGGTCAGCAGGGGGTTACAATGAGCAGTTCTTC
v_gene: TRBV30; j_gene: TRBJ2-4; d_gene: NA; CDR3aa: CAWNTAGAVAKNIQYF; CDR3nt: TGTGCCTGGAACACTGCGGGGGCCGTAGCCAAAAACATTCAGTACTTC
v_gene: TRBV27; j_gene: TRBJ2-3; d_gene: NA; CDR3aa: CASNQGLGDTQYF; CDR3nt: TGTGCCAGCAATCAGGGTTTGGGAGATACGCAGTATTTT